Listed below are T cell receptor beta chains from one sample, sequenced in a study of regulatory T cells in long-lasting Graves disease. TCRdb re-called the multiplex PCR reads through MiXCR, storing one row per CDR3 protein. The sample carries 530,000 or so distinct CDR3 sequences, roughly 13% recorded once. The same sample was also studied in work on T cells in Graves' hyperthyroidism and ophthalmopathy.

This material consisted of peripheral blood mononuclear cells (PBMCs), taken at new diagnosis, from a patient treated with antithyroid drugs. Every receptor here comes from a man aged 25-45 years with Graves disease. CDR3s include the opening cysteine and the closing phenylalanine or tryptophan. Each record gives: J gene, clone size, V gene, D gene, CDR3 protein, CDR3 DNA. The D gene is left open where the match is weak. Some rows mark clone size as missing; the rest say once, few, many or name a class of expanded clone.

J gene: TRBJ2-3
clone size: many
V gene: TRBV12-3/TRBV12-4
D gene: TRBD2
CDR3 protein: CASSLPPGLAGGEADTQYF
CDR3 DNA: TGTGCCAGCAGTTTACCCCCGGGACTAGCGGGAGGGGAGGCAGATACGCAGTATTTT

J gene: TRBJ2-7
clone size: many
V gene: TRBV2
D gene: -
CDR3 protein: CASTRDSYEQYF
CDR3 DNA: TGTGCCAGCACAAGAGATTCCTACGAGCAGTACTTC

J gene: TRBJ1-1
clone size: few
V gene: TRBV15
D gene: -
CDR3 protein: CATSRVRMSEAFF
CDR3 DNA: TGTGCCACCAGCAGAGTCCGAATGTCTGAAGCTTTCTTT

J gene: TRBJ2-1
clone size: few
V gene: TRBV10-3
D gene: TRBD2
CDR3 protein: CAISLAGGIDNEQFF
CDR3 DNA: TGTGCCATTAGCCTAGCGGGAGGAATTGACAATGAGCAGTTCTTC

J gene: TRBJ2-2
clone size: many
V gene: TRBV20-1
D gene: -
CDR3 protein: CSASRPGSANTGELFF
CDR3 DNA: TGCAGTGCTAGCCGTCCGGGTAGCGCGAACACCGGGGAGCTGTTTTTT

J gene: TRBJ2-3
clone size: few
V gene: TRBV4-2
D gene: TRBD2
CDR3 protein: CASSPSGGYTSGREAEDTQYF
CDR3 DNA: TGTGCCAGCAGCCCAAGCGGCGGATACACTAGCGGGAGGGAGGCGGAAGATACGCAGTATTTT

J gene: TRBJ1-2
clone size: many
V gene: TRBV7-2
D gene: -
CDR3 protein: CASSFTGTPFGYTF
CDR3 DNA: TGTGCCAGCAGCTTCACAGGGACCCCTTTTGGCTACACCTTC

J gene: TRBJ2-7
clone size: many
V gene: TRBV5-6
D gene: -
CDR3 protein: CASSSSGVWYEQYF
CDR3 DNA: TGTGCCAGCAGCTCCTCAGGGGTTTGGTACGAGCAGTACTTC

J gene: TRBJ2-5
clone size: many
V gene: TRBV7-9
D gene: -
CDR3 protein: CASTRATKATQYF
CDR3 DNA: TGTGCCAGCACCCGGGCCACAAAGGCGACCCAGTACTTC

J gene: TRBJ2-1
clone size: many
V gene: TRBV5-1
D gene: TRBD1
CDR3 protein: CASSSRTGGDNEQFF
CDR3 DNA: TGCGCCAGCAGCTCCCGGACAGGGGGGGATAATGAGCAGTTCTTC

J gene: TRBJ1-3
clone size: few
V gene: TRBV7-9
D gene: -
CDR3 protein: CASSSMGSLSGNTIYF
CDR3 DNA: TGTGCCAGCAGCTCGATGGGGTCCCTCTCTGGAAACACCATATATTTT

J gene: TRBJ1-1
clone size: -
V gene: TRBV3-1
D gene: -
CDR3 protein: CASSSVGPNTEAFF
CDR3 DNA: TGTGCCAGCAGCTCTGTAGGTCCAAACACTGAAGCTTTCTTT

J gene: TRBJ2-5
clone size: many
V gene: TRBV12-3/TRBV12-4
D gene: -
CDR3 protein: CASSERTLQETQYF
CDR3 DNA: TGTGCCAGCAGTGAGCGGACTCTCCAAGAGACCCAGTACTTC

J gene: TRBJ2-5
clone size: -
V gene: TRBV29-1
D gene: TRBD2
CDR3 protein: CSVPTSSQETQYF
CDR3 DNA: TGCAGCGTTCCGACTAGCTCGCAAGAGACCCAGTACTTC

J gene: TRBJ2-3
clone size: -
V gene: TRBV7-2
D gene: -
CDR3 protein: CASSSRGRPRGTQYF
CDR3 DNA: TGTGCCAGCAGCTCAAGGGGACGACCCCGAGGTACGCAGTATTTT

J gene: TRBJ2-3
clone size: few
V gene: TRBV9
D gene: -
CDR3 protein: CASSVGRGADTQYF
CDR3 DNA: TGTGCCAGCAGCGTAGGGAGGGGGGCAGATACGCAGTATTTT

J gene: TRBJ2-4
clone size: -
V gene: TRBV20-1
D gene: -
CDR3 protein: CSAESNLKSGDRRNIQYF
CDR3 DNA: TGCAGTGCCGAAAGCAATCTAAAGAGCGGGGACAGGAGAAACATTCAGTACTTC

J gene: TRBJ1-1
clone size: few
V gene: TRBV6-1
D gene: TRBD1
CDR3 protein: CASSEQGGEAFF
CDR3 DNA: TGTGCCAGCAGTGAACAGGGGGGTGAAGCTTTCTTT

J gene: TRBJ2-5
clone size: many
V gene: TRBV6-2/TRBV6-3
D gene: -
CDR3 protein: CASSGYRERQETQYF
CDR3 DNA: TGTGCCAGCAGCGGATACAGGGAAAGGCAAGAGACCCAGTACTTC

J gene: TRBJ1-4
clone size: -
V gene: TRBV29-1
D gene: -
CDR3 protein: CSVEYRTNEKLFF
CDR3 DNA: TGCAGCGTTGAGTACAGGACCAATGAAAAACTGTTTTTT

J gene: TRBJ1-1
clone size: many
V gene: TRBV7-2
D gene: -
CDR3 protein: CASSLARNTEAFF
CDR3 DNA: TGTGCCAGCAGTTTGGCGAGGAACACTGAAGCTTTCTTT

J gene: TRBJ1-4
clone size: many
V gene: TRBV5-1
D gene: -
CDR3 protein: CASSLEGTNEKLFF
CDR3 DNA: TGTGCCAGCAGCTTGGAGGGGACTAATGAAAAACTGTTTTTT

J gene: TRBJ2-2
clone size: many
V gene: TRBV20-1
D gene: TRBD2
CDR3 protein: CSASGPNSGRTGELFF
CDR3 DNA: TGCAGTGCTAGTGGTCCGAATAGCGGGAGAACCGGGGAGCTGTTTTTT

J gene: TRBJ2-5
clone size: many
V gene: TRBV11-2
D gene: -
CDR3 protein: CASSSVVNRAWGETQYF
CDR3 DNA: TGTGCCAGCAGCTCAGTCGTCAATAGGGCATGGGGAGAGACCCAGTACTTC

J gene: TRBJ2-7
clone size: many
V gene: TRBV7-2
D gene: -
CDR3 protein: CASSLNRVNYEQYF
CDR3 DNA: TGTGCCAGCAGCTTGAACAGGGTAAACTACGAGCAGTACTTC

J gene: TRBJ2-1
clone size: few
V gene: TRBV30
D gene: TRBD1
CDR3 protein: CAWSPPTGAYNEQFF
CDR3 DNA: TGTGCCTGGAGTCCTCCCACAGGGGCCTACAATGAGCAGTTCTTC

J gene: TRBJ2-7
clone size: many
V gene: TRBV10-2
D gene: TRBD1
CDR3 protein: CASGTGAHEQATQYF
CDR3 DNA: TGCGCCAGCGGGACAGGGGCTCACGAGCAGGCAACGCAGTACTTC

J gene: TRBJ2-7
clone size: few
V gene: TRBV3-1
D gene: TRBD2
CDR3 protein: CASSHGGLAGGREQYF
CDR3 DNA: TGTGCCAGCAGCCACGGCGGACTAGCGGGAGGGAGGGAGCAGTACTTC

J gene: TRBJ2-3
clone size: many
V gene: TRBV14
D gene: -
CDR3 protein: CASSQDGTPRNTQYF
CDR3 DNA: TGTGCCAGCAGCCAAGATGGGACTCCCCGGAATACGCAGTATTTT

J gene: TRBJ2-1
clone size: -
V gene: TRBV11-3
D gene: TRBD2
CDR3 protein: CASSLVGTSGIDEQFF
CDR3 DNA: TGTGCCAGCAGCTTAGTTGGGACTAGCGGGATCGATGAGCAGTTCTTC

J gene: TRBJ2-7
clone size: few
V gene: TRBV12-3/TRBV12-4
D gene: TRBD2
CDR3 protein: CASRGGTGCEQYF
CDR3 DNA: TGTGCCAGCAGGGGGGGGACGGGGTGCGAGCAGTACTTC